The clone carrying this TCR beta chain has a handful of counts. Its antigen is as yet unknown. This beta chain slipped into a library made for alpha chains as a stray read, so its size is not meaningful. The time point was: sample taken at primary tumor resection. Whole RNA from tumor, nontumor lung or frozen PBMC was sequenced unsorted. TCRdb passed the 5' RACE reads through MiXCR, listing each CDR3 protein once. The repertoire has over a hundred distinct CDR3 sequences, 25% to 35% of them found once; the top ten carry about 56%. Germline V gene sequence: CDR1 SGHRS, CDR2 YFSETQ. Trimming removed 0 bases from V and 2 bases from J, with 5 bases in between. The CDR3 covers 13 residues. These data belong to a study of spatial heterogeneity in lung cancer. Study-wide background: Every unique TCR and UMI combination, on average, appeared more than ten times in raw reads.

Study results and caveats: There was tracking of ubiquitous and regional nonsynonymous mutations by the respective counts of ubiquitous and regional expanded TCRs. Counts of expanded alpha and beta TCRs within tumors tracked the tumor nonsynonymous mutation count.

The source was lung tumor tissue, collected at surgery. The chain has TRBV5-1 and TRBJ2-5; D gene ambiguous. The sequence was obtained from a female donor with early-stage non-small cell lung cancer. The CDR3 protein is CASSLGRQETQYF. The CDR3, as DNA: TGCGCCAGCAGCTTGGGTCGTCAAGAGACCCAGTACTTC.